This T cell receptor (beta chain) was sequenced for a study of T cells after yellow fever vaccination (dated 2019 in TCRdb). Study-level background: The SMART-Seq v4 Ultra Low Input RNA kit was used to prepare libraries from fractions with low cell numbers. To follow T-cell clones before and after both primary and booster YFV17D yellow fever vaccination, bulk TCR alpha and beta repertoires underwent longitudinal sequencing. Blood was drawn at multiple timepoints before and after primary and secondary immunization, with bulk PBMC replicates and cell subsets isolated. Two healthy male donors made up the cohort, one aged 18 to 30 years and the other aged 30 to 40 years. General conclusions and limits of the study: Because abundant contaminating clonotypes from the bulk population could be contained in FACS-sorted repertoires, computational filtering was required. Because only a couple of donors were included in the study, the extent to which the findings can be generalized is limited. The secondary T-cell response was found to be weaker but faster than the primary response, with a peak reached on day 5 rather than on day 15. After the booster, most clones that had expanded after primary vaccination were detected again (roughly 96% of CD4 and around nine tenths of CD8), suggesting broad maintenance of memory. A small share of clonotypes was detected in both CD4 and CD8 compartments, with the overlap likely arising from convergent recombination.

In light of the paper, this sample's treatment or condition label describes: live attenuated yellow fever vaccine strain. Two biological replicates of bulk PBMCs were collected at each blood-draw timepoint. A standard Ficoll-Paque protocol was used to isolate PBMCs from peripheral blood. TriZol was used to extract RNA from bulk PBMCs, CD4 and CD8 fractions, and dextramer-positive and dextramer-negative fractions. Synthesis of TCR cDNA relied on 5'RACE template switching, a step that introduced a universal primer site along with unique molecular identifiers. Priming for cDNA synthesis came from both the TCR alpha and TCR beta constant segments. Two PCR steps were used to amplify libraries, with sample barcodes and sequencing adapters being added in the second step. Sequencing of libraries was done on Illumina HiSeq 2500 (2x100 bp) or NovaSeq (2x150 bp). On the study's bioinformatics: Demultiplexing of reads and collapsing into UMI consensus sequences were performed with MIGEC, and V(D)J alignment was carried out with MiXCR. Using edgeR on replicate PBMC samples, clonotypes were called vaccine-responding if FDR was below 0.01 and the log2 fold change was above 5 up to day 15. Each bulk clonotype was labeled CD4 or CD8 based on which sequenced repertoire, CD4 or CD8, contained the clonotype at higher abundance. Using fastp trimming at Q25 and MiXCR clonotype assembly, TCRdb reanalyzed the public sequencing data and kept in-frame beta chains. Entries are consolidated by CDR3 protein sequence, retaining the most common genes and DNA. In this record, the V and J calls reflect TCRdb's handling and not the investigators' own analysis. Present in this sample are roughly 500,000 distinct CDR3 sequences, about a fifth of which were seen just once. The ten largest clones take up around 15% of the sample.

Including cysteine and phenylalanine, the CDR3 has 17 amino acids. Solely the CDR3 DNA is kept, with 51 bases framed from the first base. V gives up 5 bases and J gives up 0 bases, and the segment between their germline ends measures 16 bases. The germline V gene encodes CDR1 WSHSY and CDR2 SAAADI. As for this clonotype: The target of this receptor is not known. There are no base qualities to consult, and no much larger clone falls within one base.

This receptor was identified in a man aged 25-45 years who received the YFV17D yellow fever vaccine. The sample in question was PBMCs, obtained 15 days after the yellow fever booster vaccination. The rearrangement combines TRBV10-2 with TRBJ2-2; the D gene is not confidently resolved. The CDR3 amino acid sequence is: CASSRVMENTNTGELFF. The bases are TGCGCCAGCAGTCGGGTCATGGAGAATACGAACACCGGGGAGCTGTTTTTT.